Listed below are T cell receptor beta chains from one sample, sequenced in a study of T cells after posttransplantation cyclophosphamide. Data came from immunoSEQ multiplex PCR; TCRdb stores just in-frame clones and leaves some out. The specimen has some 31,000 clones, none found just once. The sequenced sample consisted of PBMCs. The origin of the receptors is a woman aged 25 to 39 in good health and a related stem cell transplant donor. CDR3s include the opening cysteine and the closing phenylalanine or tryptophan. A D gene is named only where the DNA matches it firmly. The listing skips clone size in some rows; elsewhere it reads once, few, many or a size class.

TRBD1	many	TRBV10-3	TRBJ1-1	TGTGCCATCACCAAATCCGCAGACAGGGGAGGCACTGAAGCTTTCTTT	CAITKSADRGGTEAFF
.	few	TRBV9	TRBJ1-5	TGTGCCAGCAGCGTAGGGCAGGATAGCAATCAGCCCCAGCATTTT	CASSVGQDSNQPQHF
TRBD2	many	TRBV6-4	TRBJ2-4	TGTGCCAGCAGCCCGGGAGGGGGGGAAAACATTCAGTACTTC	CASSPGGGENIQYF
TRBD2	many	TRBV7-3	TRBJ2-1	TGTGCCAGCAGCAAACCGGGACTAGCGGGGGGGCCATACAATGAGCAGTTCTTC	CASSKPGLAGGPYNEQFF
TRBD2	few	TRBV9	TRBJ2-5	TGTGCCAGCAGCCCTTTCGGGGGGGATCAAGAGACCCAGTACTTC	CASSPFGGDQETQYF
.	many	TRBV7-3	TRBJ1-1	TGTGCCAGCAGCTTAGAACAGGCGAGGAACACTGAAGCTTTCTTT	CASSLEQARNTEAFF
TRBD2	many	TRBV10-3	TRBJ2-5	TGTGCCACGCGACTAGCGGGGACGTACCAAGAGACCCAGTACTTC	CATRLAGTYQETQYF
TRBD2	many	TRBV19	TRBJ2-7	TGTGCCAGTAGTATAGCCGTCACTAGCGGACTTAAAGAGCAGTACTTC	CASSIAVTSGLKEQYF
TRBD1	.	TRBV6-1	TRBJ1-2	TGTGCCAGCAGCCAAGACAGGGTCCGTGGCTACACCTTC	CASSQDRVRGYTF
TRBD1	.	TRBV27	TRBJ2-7	TGTGCCAGCAGTTTAAGGGACAGGGATTACTACGAGCAGTACTTC	CASSLRDRDYYEQYF
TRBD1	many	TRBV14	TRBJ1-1	TGTGCCAGCAGCCTAATATACAGGGGAAACACTGAAGCTTTCTTT	CASSLIYRGNTEAFF
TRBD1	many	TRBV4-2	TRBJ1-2	TGTGCCAGCAGCCAAGGTCGGTCCAGGGGGGATGGCTACACCTTC	CASSQGRSRGDGYTF
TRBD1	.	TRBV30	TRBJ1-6	TGTGCCTGGAGTCTAGGGACAGTAGGGATGAATTCACCCCTCCACTTT	CAWSLGTVGMNSPLHF
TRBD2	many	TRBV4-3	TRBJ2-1	TGCGCCAGCAGCCAACTAGCGGGGGGTTACAATGAGCAGTTCTTC	CASSQLAGGYNEQFF
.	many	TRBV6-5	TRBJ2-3	TGTGCCAGCACAGTACCTAGCACAGATACGCAGTATTTT	CASTVPSTDTQYF
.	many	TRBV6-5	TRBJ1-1	TGTGCCAGCAGTTGGACAGTCGACACTGAAGCTTTCTTT	CASSWTVDTEAFF
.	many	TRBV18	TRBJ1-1	TGTGCCAGCTCACGTTCAGGGCGGAACACTGAAGCTTTCTTT	CASSRSGRNTEAFF
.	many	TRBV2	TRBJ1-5	TGTGCCAGCAGTCCGGTAGGGGATCAGCCCCAGCATTTT	CASSPVGDQPQHF
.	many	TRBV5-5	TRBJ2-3	TGTGCCAGCGGTGCAGGGAACACAGATACGCAGTATTTT	CASGAGNTDTQYF
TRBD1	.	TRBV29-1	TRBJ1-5	TGCAGCGTTGCGGCGACAGGGGCCAATCAGCCCCAGCATTTT	CSVAATGANQPQHF
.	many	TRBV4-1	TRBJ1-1	TGCGCCAGCAGCCTAACCCGACAGCTAAACACTGAAGCTTTCTTT	CASSLTRQLNTEAFF
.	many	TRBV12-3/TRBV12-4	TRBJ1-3	TGTGCCAGCAGTTTTAACCGCAGGGGAGACTCTGGAAACACCATATATTTT	CASSFNRRGDSGNTIYF
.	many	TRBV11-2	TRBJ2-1	TGTGCCAGCAGTTCCTTCGACAGGAATTCCTACAATGAGCAGTTCTTC	CASSSFDRNSYNEQFF
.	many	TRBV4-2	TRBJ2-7	TGTGCCAGCAGCCTTGGAGGGGCCAGCTCCTACGAGCAGTACTTC	CASSLGGASSYEQYF
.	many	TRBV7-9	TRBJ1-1	TGTGCCACCACGACCCGGGACACAACTGATAGGGCCTTGAACACTGAAGCTTTCTTT	CATTTRDTTDRALNTEAFF
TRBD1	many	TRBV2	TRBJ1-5	TGTGCCAGCAGGCCTACAGGGGGCAGCAATCAGCCCCAGCATTTT	CASRPTGGSNQPQHF
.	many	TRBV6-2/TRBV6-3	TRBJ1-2	TGTGCCAGCAGTGACACTTATGGCTACACCTTC	CASSDTYGYTF
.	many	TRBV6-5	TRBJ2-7	TGTGCCAGCAGTTACTCCTCTAGAGAGTACGAGCAGTACTTC	CASSYSSREYEQYF
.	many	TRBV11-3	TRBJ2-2	TGTGCCAGCAGCGCCGGCGGGTCTATCGGGGAGCTGTTTTTT	CASSAGGSIGELFF
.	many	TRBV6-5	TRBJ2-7	TGTGCCAGCAGTAAAGCCTCGTTCTACGAGCAGTACTTC	CASSKASFYEQYF
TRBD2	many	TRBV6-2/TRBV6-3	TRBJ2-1	TGTGCCAGCAGGATAGGGACTAGCGGTTCAGGGGAGCAGTTCTTC	CASRIGTSGSGEQFF
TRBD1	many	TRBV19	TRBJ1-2	TGTGCCAGTAGTATTAGGACAGGGGTCCCCTATGGCTACACCTTC	CASSIRTGVPYGYTF
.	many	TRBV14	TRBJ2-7	TGTGCCAGCAGCCAAGTGCGGAGCTACGAGCAGTACTTC	CASSQVRSYEQYF
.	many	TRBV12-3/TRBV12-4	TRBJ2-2	TGTGCCAGCAGTTTTGGCCCCGGGGAGCTGTTTTTT	CASSFGPGELFF
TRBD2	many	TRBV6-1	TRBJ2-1	TGTGCCAGCAGTGAAAGCGGGGGGACTTACAATGAGCAGTTCTTC	CASSESGGTYNEQFF
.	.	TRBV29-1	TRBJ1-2	TGCAGCGTTGTAGACGGCTATGGCTACACCTTC	CSVVDGYGYTF
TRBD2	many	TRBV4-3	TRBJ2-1	TGCGCCAGCAGCCAAGGGGTAGCGGGGGTGCCAGGGGATGAGCAGTTCTTC	CASSQGVAGVPGDEQFF
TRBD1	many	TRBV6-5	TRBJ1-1	TGTGCCAGCAGTTACTCGACAGGGTTGAACACTGAAGCTTTCTTT	CASSYSTGLNTEAFF
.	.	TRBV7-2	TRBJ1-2	TGTGCCAGCAGCTTAGCAGGGGACTATGGCTACACCTTC	CASSLAGDYGYTF